Presented here are 15 T cell receptor beta chains from one specimen sequenced in a study of T cell responses to AZD1222 COVID-19 vaccine. Sequencing was performed with immunoSEQ multiplex PCR; in TCRdb, only in-frame clones are kept and a portion is missing. The repertoire includes some 120,000 clones, about 88% of them detected once, and approximately 18% sits in the top ten. The sample consisted of peripheral blood, taken on day 0 of MenACWY control vaccination. These receptors all come from an adult in good health.

The chain employs TRBV11-2 and TRBJ1-1; D possibly corresponds to TRBD1 (5 bases). This CDR3 comprises 12 residues. CDR1 and CDR2 (germline): SGHAT, FQNNGV. The V end was cut by 1 base, the J end by 11 bases, with 11 bases between. The CDR3 nucleotides are TGTGCCAGCAGCTTAGGAGGGGTAGGTGCTTTCTTT. Translating it yields CASSLGGVGAFF. Looking up the rest from reference TRBV11-2 and TRBJ1-1 gives the full variable domain: EAGVAQSPRYKIIEKRQSVAFWCNPISGHATLYWYQQILGQGPKLLIQFQNNGVVDDSQLPKDRFSAERLKGVDSTLKIQPAKLEDSAVYLCASSLGGVGAFFGQGTRLTVV.

The chain combines TRBV19 with TRBJ2-1, with D maybe TRBD2 (5 bases). V lost 3 bases and J 2 bases, leaving 8 bases between the germline ends. In germline, CDR1 is LNHDA, CDR2 SQIVND (reference sequence). The length of the CDR3 is 14 residues. This CDR3 is CASSMAGAYNEQFF. The CDR3 DNA is TGTGCCAGTAGTATGGCCGGGGCCTACAATGAGCAGTTCTTC. The whole variable domain, remainder taken from reference TRBV19 and TRBJ2-1, is DGGITQSPKYLFRKEGQNVTLSCEQNLNHDAMYWYRQDPGQGLRLIYYSQIVNDFQKGDIAEGYSVSREKKESFPLTVTSAQKNPTAFYLCASSMAGAYNEQFFGPGTRLTVL.

The V call is TRBV2, the J call TRBJ1-4, with 8 bases aligning to TRBD1. Germline assignment: CDR1 SNHLY and CDR2 FYNNEI. J was trimmed by 3 bases and V by 7 bases; bases with no gene match: 4. The CDR3 extends over 14 amino acids. The CDR3 loop is CASTLQGANEKLFF. Written as DNA, the CDR3 is TGTGCCAGCACCCTACAGGGGGCTAATGAAAAACTGTTTTTT. The whole variable domain, filled in from reference TRBV2 and TRBJ1-4, reads EPEVTQTPSHQVTQMGQEVILRCVPISNHLYFYWYRQILGQKVEFLVSFYNNEISEKSEIFDDQFSVERPDGSNFTLKIRSTKLEDSAMYFCASTLQGANEKLFFGSGTQLSVL.

This clone was counted once. The J gene is TRBJ2-7, the V gene TRBV5-1; 11 bases fit TRBD1. This CDR3 has 16 residues. J lost 5 bases, V lost 3 bases, and 10 bases had no gene match. Germline CDR1 reads SGHRS; CDR2 reads YFSETQ. The CDR3 spells CASSWAGTGGFNEQYF. The CDR3 DNA reads TGCGCCAGCAGCTGGGCGGGGACAGGGGGATTCAACGAGCAGTACTTC.

Only a few counts were recorded for this clone. The chain couples TRBV3-1 (or the pseudogene TRBV3-2) to TRBJ1-5; D unclear. CDR3 length: 14 residues. Germline assignment: CDR1 LGHDT and CDR2 YNNKEL (reference sequence). V shed 1 base and J shed 0 bases, with 4 bases lying between them. The CDR3 region is CASSQVRSNQPQHF. CDR3 nucleotide sequence: TGTGCCAGCAGCCAAGTCCGTAGCAATCAGCCCCAGCATTTT.

The J gene is TRBJ2-7, the V gene TRBV11-2; 12 bases agree with TRBD2. Germline CDR1 reads SGHAT; CDR2 reads FQNNGV. The CDR3 has 16 residues. The V segment lost 5 bases and the J segment 1 base; nucleotides outside the gene matches: 6. CDR3 sequence (DNA): TGTGCCAGCAGCCCGGGACTAGCGGGTTGGTCCTACGAGCAGTACTTC. It translates to CASSPGLAGWSYEQYF.

The V gene is TRBV6-5, the J gene TRBJ1-6; D uncertain. Germline V gene sequence: CDR1 MNHEY, CDR2 SVGAGI. V was clipped by 7 bases and J by 7 bases, with 8 bases between them. CDR3 size: 12 residues. The DNA for the CDR3 is TGTGCCAGCAACATAGGGAATTCACCCCTCCACTTT. Amino acid sequence: CASNIGNSPLHF.

This chain joins TRBV30 and TRBJ1-5; 8 bases match TRBD1. The V and J ends lost 5 bases and 6 bases, in that order; junction bases with no gene match: 6. Germline V gene data show CDR1 as GTSNPN and CDR2 as SVGIG (reference sequence). CDR3 length: 13 residues. For the CDR3, the DNA is TGTGCCTGGGGACAGGGTGGGGGTCAGCCCCAGCATTTT. Its protein is CAWGQGGGQPQHF.

V gene TRBV6-4 combines with J gene TRBJ2-1; 7 bases are shared with TRBD2. This CDR3 comprises 15 residues. The germline CDR1 and CDR2 sequences are MRHNA and SNTAGT. Losses at the gene ends were 2 bases for V and 3 bases for J; bases not matched to a gene: 4. CDR3 amino acids: CASSDVLADYNEQFF. CDR3 coding DNA: TGTGCCAGCAGTGACGTTCTAGCGGACTACAATGAGCAGTTCTTC.

In its sample, this clone was seen a few times. V and J are TRBV6-5 and TRBJ1-5; maybe TRBD1 (5 bases). From germline, CDR1 is MNHEY and CDR2 SVGAGI. The CDR3 is 14 amino acids. Trimming left V 6 bases short and J 6 bases short, with 15 bases between. CDR3 sequence: CASRPPGRPQPQHF. The CDR3 nucleotides read TGTGCCAGCAGGCCTCCAGGGCGCCCTCAGCCCCAGCATTTT.

The chain joins TRBV28 to TRBJ1-2; D gene uncertain. The V end was cut by 1 base, the J end by 0 bases, with 9 bases between. The CDR3 is 15 amino acids. CDR1 is MDHEN, CDR2 SYDVKM, per germline. The CDR3 sequence: CASSLFQVPNYGYTF. CDR3 bases: TGTGCCAGCAGTTTATTTCAGGTGCCTAACTATGGCTACACCTTC.

The chain carries TRBV2 and TRBJ1-1; D is unclear. CDR3 length: 12 residues. Germline V gene sequence: CDR1 SNHLY, CDR2 FYNNEI. V dropped 5 bases and J dropped 1 base, with 5 bases sitting between them. CDR3 loop: CASSWQNTEAFF. The CDR3, as DNA: TGTGCCAGCAGTTGGCAGAACACTGAAGCTTTCTTT.

The V and J genes are TRBV27 and TRBJ2-2; the match to TRBD2 covers 8 bases. This CDR3 comprises 16 residues. The J segment lost 7 bases and the V segment lost 5 bases, leaving 12 bases of the junction unmatched. Looked up from germline, CDR1 is MNHEY and CDR2 is SMNVEV (reference sequence). The CDR3 is CASSVPREGQGGELFF. CDR3 DNA: TGTGCCAGCAGTGTCCCCCGGGAGGGCCAAGGCGGGGAGCTGTTTTTT.

The chain employs TRBV5-1 and TRBJ2-7; D might be TRBD1 or TRBD2, each matching 5 bases. Germline CDR1 and CDR2: SGHRS and YFSETQ. V was pared by 1 base and J by 1 base, with 12 bases between. The CDR3 length is 15 residues. CDR3 amino acids: CASSLLAGSSYEQYF. The CDR3 nucleotides read TGCGCCAGCAGCTTGTTGGCAGGGAGTTCCTACGAGCAGTACTTC.

The V call is TRBV25-1, the J call TRBJ1-2; D not resolved. The V gene's germline CDR1 is MGHDK and CDR2 SYGVNS. V was pared by 1 base and J by 2 bases, with 8 bases between. The length of the CDR3 is 14 residues. Written as DNA, the CDR3 is TGTGCCAGCAGTGAATTGGGGAGGAACTATGGCTACACCTTC. This gives the protein CASSELGRNYGYTF.